This TCR beta chain was sequenced during a study of blood T cell repertoires in COVID-19. Study context: Italy, Spain and the United States were the sources of the convalescent and acute COVID-19 samples.

Study processing details: Amplified reference gene primers provided the basis for estimating nucleated cell counts. The data were produced by immunoSEQ multiplex PCR, yet TCRdb's version contains in-frame clones alone and is incomplete. D and trimming come from the DNA, and the V and J calls and clone size come from that table. The table includes 300,000 to 400,000 clones, more than 75% detected once. The germline gives CDR1 PRHDT, CDR2 FYEKMQ (reference sequence). V was trimmed by 6 bases and J by 3 bases, leaving 20 bases between them. The CDR3 length is 17 residues. This chain uses TRBV13 with TRBJ1-4; D possibly corresponds to TRBD1 (6 bases). Sequenced: peripheral blood. This TCR was sampled from a woman aged 18-30 years who had recovered from COVID-19. In DNA form, the CDR3 reads TGTGCCAGCAGTCATAAAGGGGGGGGCTTGTCTAATGAAAAACTGTTTTTT. Protein sequence: CASSHKGGGLSNEKLFF.